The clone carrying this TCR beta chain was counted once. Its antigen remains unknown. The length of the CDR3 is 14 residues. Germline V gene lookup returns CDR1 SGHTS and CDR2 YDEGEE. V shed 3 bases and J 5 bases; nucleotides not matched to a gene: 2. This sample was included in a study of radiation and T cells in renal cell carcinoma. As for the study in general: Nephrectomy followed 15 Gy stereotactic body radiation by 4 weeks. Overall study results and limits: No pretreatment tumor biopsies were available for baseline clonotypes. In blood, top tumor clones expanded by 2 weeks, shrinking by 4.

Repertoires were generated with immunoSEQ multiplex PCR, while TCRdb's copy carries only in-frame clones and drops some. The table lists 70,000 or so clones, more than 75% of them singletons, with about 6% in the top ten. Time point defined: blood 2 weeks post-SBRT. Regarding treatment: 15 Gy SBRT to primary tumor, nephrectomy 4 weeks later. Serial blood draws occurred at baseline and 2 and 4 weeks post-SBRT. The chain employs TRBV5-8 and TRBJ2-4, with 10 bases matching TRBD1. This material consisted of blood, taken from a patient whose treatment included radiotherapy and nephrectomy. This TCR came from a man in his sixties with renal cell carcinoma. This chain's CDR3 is CASSYGTGENIQYF. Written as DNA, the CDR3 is TGTGCCAGCAGCTACGGGACAGGGGAAAACATTCAGTACTTC.